Shown below are 16 T cell receptor beta chains from a single sample sequenced in a study of T-cell memory formation after mild COVID-19 (dated by TCRdb to the early 2020s). The protocol used for the library was 5' RACE. The sample was run on an Illumina NovaSeq 6000. TCRdb trimmed the raw reads at Q25, called clones with MiXCR and kept productive beta chains. Entries are consolidated by CDR3 protein sequence, retaining the most common genes and DNA. Here the sample has about 560,000 distinct CDR3 sequences; about 18% occur a single time. The biggest ten clones account for about 7.4% of the sample. The specimen sequenced was PBMCs or a T cell subset sorted from them (not recorded which). Every receptor here comes from an adult woman who had mild COVID-19 (a few samples of this study predate the infection). The sample titles of this study are shuffled in the database, so cell type and time point are left out; the donor was told from shared clones.

V and J are TRBV20-1 and TRBJ1-5, with no clear D. Germline CDR1 and CDR2: DFQATT and SNEGSKA (reference sequence). Trimming removed 1 base from V and 6 bases from J, with 10 bases in between. CDR3 size: 13 residues. In DNA, the CDR3 is TGCAGTGCTAGAGTCCGGGTAGGTCAGCCCCAGCATTTT. Protein sequence: CSARVRVGQPQHF.

The chain joins TRBV2 to TRBJ2-7; tentative D call: TRBD2 (5 bases). CDR3 length: 13 residues. The germline CDR1 and CDR2 sequences are SNHLY and FYNNEI. The V gene lost 6 bases and the J gene lost 0 bases, with 9 bases spanning the gap. CDR3 loop: CASSRRDSYEQYF. The CDR3 DNA reads as TGTGCCAGCAGCCGACGGGACTCCTACGAGCAGTACTTC.

This clonotype was seen more than once but under ten times. The gene calls are TRBV24-1 and TRBJ2-5, with 9 bases identical to TRBD2. V was clipped by 3 bases and J by 4 bases; unmatched bases: 8. CDR1 is KGHDR and CDR2 is SFDVKD in the germline V gene. The CDR3 runs 16 residues. For the CDR3, the DNA is TGTGCCACCAGTGATCCCGGCGGGCGGGAGGGAGAGACCCAGTACTTC. Its protein product is CATSDPGGREGETQYF.

This sequence joins TRBV5-1 and TRBJ1-1, with D possibly being TRBD1 (5 bases). Trimming removed 3 bases from V and 3 bases from J, with 15 bases in between. Per germline, CDR1 SGHRS and CDR2 YFSETQ. This CDR3 is built from 15 residues. This CDR3 reads CASSSDGAKYTEAFF. DNA for the CDR3: TGCGCCAGCAGCTCGGACGGGGCAAAATACACTGAAGCTTTCTTT.

This clonotype has a handful of counts. The rearrangement uses TRBV12-3 or TRBV12-4 and TRBJ2-7; D unclear. The CDR3 contains 13 residues. Trimming pared 4 bases from V and 2 bases from J, leaving 9 bases between. The CDR3 bases are TGTGCCAGCAGTTCTAGGATGGCCTACGAGCAGTACTTC. Residues: CASSSRMAYEQYF.

The chain is built from TRBV4-2 and TRBJ2-2; 7 bases match TRBD2. The junction had 6 bases not matched to a gene; V was cut back by 2 bases and J by 3 bases. Germline-derived CDR1 and CDR2 are LGHNA and YNFKEQ. The CDR3 consists of 16 residues. CDR3 sequence reads: CASSQSGTTYTGELFF. DNA for the CDR3: TGTGCCAGCAGCCAATCCGGGACTACGTACACCGGGGAGCTGTTTTTT.

The CDR3 sequence is CATSSGTVIHEQYF. CDR3 DNA sequence: TGTGCCACCAGCTCCGGGACAGTGATCCACGAGCAGTACTTC. J is TRBJ2-7 and V is TRBV24-1, with 7 bases identical to TRBD1. CDR3 length: 14 residues. Germline assignment: CDR1 KGHDR and CDR2 SFDVKD. The junction had 10 bases not matched to a gene; V was cut back by 7 bases and J by 5 bases.

This CDR3 reads CASSYSSGFDYEQYF. The CDR3 coding sequence is TGTGCCAGCAGTTACTCATCGGGGTTCGACTACGAGCAGTACTTC. The chain combines TRBV6-6 with TRBJ2-7, with D possibly being TRBD2 (5 bases). Germline V gene data show CDR1 as MNHNY and CDR2 as SVGAGI (reference sequence). This CDR3 has 15 residues. V gave up 0 bases and J gave up 3 bases, with 12 bases separating them.

V usage is TRBV27 and J usage is TRBJ2-7; D gene uncertain. The CDR3 length is 13 residues. Per germline, CDR1 MNHEY and CDR2 SMNVEV (reference sequence). The V gene lost 2 bases and the J gene lost 3 bases, with 8 bases spanning the gap. The CDR3 DNA is TGTGCCAGCAGTTTACCCCCATTCTACGAGCAGTACTTC. As protein: CASSLPPFYEQYF.

The genes are TRBV20-1 and TRBJ1-2; D gene uncertain. The CDR3 sequence is 14 residues long. V was cut by 3 bases and J by 1 base, with 12 bases left in between. The germline CDR1 and CDR2 sequences are DFQATT and SNEGSKA (reference sequence). CDR3 amino acids: CSASGQNRNYGYTF. Written as DNA, the CDR3 is TGCAGTGCTAGTGGGCAGAACCGTAACTATGGCTACACCTTC.

This clonotype was counted between two and nine times. The rearrangement joins TRBV9 to TRBJ2-7; TRBD1 agrees at 10 bases. This CDR3 is built from 14 residues. In germline, CDR1 is SGDLS, CDR2 YYNGEE. With 2 bases clipped from V and 4 bases from J, the junction kept 3 bases outside the gene matches. CDR3 protein: CASSVRQGAYEQYF. The CDR3 nucleotides are TGTGCCAGCAGCGTTAGACAGGGGGCTTACGAGCAGTACTTC.

The chain employs TRBV7-2 and TRBJ2-7, with 9 bases lining up with TRBD1. Losses at the gene ends were 4 bases for V and 1 base for J; bases not matched to a gene: 5. CDR3 size: 15 residues. The V gene's germline CDR1 is SGHTA and CDR2 FQGNSA. CDR3 sequence reads: CASSSRDRASYEQYF. CDR3 nucleotides: TGTGCCAGCAGCTCCCGGGACAGGGCATCCTACGAGCAGTACTTC.

The V call is TRBV29-1, the J call TRBJ1-2; D call uncertain. Germline assignment: CDR1 SQVTM and CDR2 ANQGSEA. This CDR3 spans 14 amino acids. Trimming removed 1 base at V and 8 bases at J, with 17 bases between. The CDR3 nucleotides read TGCAGCGTTGAAGGGAGAAATGAGGAAGGGGGCTACACCTTC. The encoded protein is CSVEGRNEEGGYTF.

The chain links TRBV6-6 to TRBJ2-5; 10 positions agree with TRBD2. CDR3 length equals 16 residues. V trimming: 8 bases; J trimming: 4 bases; junction bases outside the gene matches: 13. CDR1 and CDR2 (germline): MNHNY, SVGAGI (reference sequence). Written as DNA, the CDR3 is TGTGCCAGCTTCTCGGGAGGTAGCGGGAGGACAGAGACCCAGTACTTC. Translated: CASFSGGSGRTETQYF.

The chain has TRBV12-3 or TRBV12-4 and TRBJ2-1; D uncertain. V shed 6 bases and J shed 2 bases, with 11 bases lying between them. The CDR3 is 14 amino acids. CDR3 loop: CASSHNGAYNEQFF. The CDR3 coding sequence is TGTGCCAGCAGCCACAATGGAGCCTACAATGAGCAGTTCTTC.

This clonotype was picked up a small number of times. The rearrangement joins TRBV2 to TRBJ2-7; possibly TRBD1 for D (6 bases). The CDR3 runs to 13 residues. CDR1 and CDR2 from the germline V gene are SNHLY and FYNNEI. Trimming pared 8 bases from V and 0 bases from J, leaving 11 bases between. DNA of the CDR3: TGTGCCAGCGAAAAGGACAGCTCCTACGAGCAGTACTTC. Amino acid sequence: CASEKDSSYEQYF.